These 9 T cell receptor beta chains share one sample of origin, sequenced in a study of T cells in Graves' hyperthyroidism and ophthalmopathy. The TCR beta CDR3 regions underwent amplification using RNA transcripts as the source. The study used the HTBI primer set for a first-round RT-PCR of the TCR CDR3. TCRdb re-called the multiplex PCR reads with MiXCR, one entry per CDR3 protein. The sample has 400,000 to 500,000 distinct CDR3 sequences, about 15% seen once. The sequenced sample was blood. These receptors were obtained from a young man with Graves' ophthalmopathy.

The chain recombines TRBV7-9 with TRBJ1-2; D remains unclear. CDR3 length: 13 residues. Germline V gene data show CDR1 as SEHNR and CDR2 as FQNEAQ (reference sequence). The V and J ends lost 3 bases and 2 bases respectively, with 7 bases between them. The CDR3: CASSFQNNYGYTF. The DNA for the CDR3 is TGTGCCAGCAGCTTTCAGAACAACTATGGCTACACCTTC.

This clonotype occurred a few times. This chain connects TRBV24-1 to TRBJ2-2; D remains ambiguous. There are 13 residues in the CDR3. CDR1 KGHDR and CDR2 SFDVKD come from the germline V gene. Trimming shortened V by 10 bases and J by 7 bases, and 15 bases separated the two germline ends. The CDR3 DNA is TGTGCCACAGGCGAGTATGAGAGCGGGGAGCTGTTTTTT. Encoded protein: CATGEYESGELFF.

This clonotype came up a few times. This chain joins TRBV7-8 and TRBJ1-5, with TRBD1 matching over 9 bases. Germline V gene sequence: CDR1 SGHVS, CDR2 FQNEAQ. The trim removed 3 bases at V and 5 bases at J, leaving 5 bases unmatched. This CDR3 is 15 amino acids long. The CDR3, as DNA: TGTGCCAGCAGCTTTACACAGGGGGCGGATCAGCCCCAGCATTTT. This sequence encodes CASSFTQGADQPQHF. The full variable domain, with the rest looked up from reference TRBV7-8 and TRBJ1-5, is GAGVSQSPRYKVAKRGQDVALRCDPISGHVSLFWYQQALGQGPEFLTYFQNEAQLDKSGLPSDRFFAERPEGSVSTLKIQRTQQEDSAVYLCASSFTQGADQPQHFGDGTRLSIL.

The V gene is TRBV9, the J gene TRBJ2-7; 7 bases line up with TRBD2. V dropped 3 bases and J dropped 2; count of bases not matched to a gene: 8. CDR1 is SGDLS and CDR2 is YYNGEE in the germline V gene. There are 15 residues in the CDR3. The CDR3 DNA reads TGTGCCAGCAGCGGGAGCGGGGTAAGACCCTACGAGCAGTACTTC. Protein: CASSGSGVRPYEQYF.

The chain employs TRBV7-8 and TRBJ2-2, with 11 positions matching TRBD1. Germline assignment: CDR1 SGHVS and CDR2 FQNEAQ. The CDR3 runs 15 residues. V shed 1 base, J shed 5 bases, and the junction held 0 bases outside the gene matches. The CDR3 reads CASSLGDRGTGELFF. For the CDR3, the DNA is TGTGCCAGCAGCTTAGGGGACAGGGGGACCGGGGAGCTGTTTTTT.

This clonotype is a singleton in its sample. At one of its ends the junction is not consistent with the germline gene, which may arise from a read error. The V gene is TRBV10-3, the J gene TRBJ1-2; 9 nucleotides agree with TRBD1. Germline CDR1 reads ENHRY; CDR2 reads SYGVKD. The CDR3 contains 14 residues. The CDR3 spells CASSTNRGPGGYTF. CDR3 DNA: TGTGCCAGCAGTACAAACAGGGGGCCTGGTGGCTACACCTTC.

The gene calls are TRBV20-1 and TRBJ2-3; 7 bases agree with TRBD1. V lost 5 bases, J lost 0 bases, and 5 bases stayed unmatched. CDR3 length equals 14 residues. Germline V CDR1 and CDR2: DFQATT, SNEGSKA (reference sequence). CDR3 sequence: CSAQRGPSTDTQYF. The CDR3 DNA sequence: TGCAGTGCTCAGAGGGGGCCGAGCACAGATACGCAGTATTTT.

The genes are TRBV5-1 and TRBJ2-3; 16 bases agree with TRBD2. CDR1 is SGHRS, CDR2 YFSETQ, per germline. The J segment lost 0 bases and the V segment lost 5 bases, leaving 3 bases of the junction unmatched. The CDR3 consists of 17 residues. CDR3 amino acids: CASRGLAGGKSTDTQYF. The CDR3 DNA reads TGCGCCAGCAGGGGACTAGCGGGAGGGAAAAGCACAGATACGCAGTATTTT. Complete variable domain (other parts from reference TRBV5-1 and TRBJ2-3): KAGVTQTPRYLIKTRGQQVTLSCSPISGHRSVSWYQQTPGQGLQFLFEYFSETQRNKGNFPGRFSGRQFSNSRSEMNVSTLELGDSALYLCASRGLAGGKSTDTQYFGPGTRLTVL.

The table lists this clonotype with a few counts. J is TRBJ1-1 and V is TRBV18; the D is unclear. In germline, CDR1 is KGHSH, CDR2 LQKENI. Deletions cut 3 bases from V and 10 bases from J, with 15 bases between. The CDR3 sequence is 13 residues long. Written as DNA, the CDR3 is TGTGCCAGCTCACCGGGCAGCTTAGAAAGAGCTTTCTTT. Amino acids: CASSPGSLERAFF.